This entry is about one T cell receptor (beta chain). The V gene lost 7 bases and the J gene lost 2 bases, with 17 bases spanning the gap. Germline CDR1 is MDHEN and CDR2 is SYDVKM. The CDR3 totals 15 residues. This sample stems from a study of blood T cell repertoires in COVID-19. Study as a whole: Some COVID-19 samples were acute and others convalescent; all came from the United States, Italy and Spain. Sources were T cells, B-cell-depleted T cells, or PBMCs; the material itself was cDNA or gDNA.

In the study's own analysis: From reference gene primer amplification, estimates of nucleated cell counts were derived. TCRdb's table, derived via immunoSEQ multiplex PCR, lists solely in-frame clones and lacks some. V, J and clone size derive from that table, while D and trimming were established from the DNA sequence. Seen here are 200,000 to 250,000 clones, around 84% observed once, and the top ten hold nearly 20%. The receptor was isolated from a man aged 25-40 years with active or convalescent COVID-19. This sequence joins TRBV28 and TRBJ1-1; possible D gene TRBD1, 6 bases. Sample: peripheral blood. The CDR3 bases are TGTGCCAGCACCGCGCCTGGGGGCGGCAACACTGAAGCTTTCTTT. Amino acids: CASTAPGGGNTEAFF.